This TCR beta chain was found in a study of memory CD4+ T cells and cytomegalovirus serostatus (dated by TCRdb to between 2017 and 2020). In the study overall: A total of about 33 healthy Belgian adults, of whom 9 were CMV seropositive and about 24 were CMV seronegative, were included in the cohort. To replicate a published TCR-based CMV serostatus classifier, the researchers sequenced the CD4+ memory TCRbeta repertoires of a Belgian cohort whose cytomegalovirus serostatus was known. Points the paper makes about the study in general: The results were interpreted as suggesting that the CMV-associated TCR signature is largely present in the CD4+ memory repertoire. For predicting CMV serostatus, the median bootstrapped AUC was roughly 0.96 using the original framework and almost 0.93 using a US-trained random forest. Only CD4+CD45RO+ memory cells were sequenced, in contrast to the original study, in which naive and memory CD4+ and CD8+ populations were covered. On the Belgian cohort, the classifier based on the original framework reached a median bootstrapped AUC of approximately 0.94, with a 95% CI of 0.76-1.00. Among the approximately 160 previously reported CMV-associated TCRbeta sequences, approximately 70 showed up in the CD4+ memory repertoires, with each one found in between one and five individuals.

From V the trimming removes 0 bases and from J it removes 3 bases, while the gene matches leave 4 bases of the junction unaccounted for. Including cysteine and phenylalanine, the CDR3 has 16 amino acids. Of the read, only the CDR3 DNA is kept; its 48 bases are in frame from base 1. Taken from the germline V gene, the CDR1 and CDR2 loops are SGHRS and YFSETQ. Genomic DNA was extracted from sorted cells with the Quick-DNA Microprep Kit. Amplification of TCRbeta DNA was done with the immunoSEQ hsTCRbeta kit, following the protocol from the manufacturer. An Illumina MiSeq instrument was used to sequence the TCRbeta libraries. From the authors' description of their analysis: Following removal of out-of-frame sequences, some 2 million distinct TCRbeta sequences were retained, with an average of approximately 69,000 per individual. Each individual was scored by the count of over 150 previously reported CMV-associated TCRbeta sequences and the total productive distinct TCRbeta count. A beta-binomial model was reimplemented in Python, and random forests from scikit-learn, run with default parameters, were trained on data from the US cohort. Classifier performance on the Belgian cohort was reported as the median AUC with percentile confidence intervals calculated over 10,000 bootstrap iterations. TCRdb retrieved this table from immuneACCESS and kept in-frame rearrangements only. Not all clones are present; in checked studies, unresolved V genes account for under half, and no reason is known for the remainder. That table is the source of V, J and clone size, and D and trimming were worked out from the DNA. The sample table lists around 88,000 clones, 80% of them with a count of one. The ten largest account for 3.6% of the sample.

A FACSAria II was used to sort memory CD4+ T cells, defined as single viable CD3+CD4+CD8-CD45RO+ cells. To determine CMV serostatus, a Roche Elecsys assay was used that detects serum IgG against CMV pp150, pp28, p38 and p52. After the samples were thawed, total CD4+ T cells were enriched through positive selection using CD4 magnetic microbeads. Samples originated from another study that specifically interrogated the CD4+ T cell memory repertoire. Following standard operating procedures, peripheral blood mononuclear cells were isolated and cryopreserved, while serum was kept at -80 degrees C. The staining relied on CD3-PerCP (BW264/56), CD4-APC (RPA-T4), CD45RO-PE (UCHT1) and CD8-Pacific Orange (3B5) antibodies, and Sytox blue was used to exclude non-viable cells. In the case of this clone: The antigen it recognizes is unknown. The record has no base qualities; no much larger clone is one base away.

Sequencing was done on a sample of memory CD4+ T cells from blood. The chain is made from TRBV5-1 and TRBJ2-2, with TRBD2 identical over 8 junction bases. This receptor was identified in an adult in good health and CMV-seropositive. CDR3 protein: CASSLDTGGYTGELFF. The bases read TGCGCCAGCAGCTTGGATACGGGAGGGTACACCGGGGAGCTGTTTTTT.